This T cell receptor (beta chain) was obtained from a study of control samples from healthy donors and cancer patients. V lost 5 bases and J 4 bases, leaving 11 bases between the germline ends. Per the germline V gene, CDR1 is SQVTM and CDR2 is ANQGSEA. The CDR3 is 12 amino acids. The data were produced by immunoSEQ multiplex PCR, yet TCRdb's version contains in-frame clones alone and is incomplete. Among 100,000 to 150,000 clones, just over 90% were seen once, and the ten largest hold less than 9%. The TCR originated in a woman between 18 and 29 years old in good health. The V call is TRBV29-1, the J call TRBJ2-5; no firm D call. Sequenced input: blood. The CDR3 DNA reads TGCAGCGTTCCTGAACTTGGAGAGACCCAGTACTTC. This encodes CSVPELGETQYF. The complete variable domain, with remaining parts taken from reference TRBV29-1 and TRBJ2-5, reads SAVISQKPSRDICQRGTSLTIQCQVDSQVTMMFWYRQQPGQSLTLIATANQGSEATYESGFVIDKFPISRPNLTFSTLTVSNMSPEDSSIYLCSVPELGETQYFGPGTRLLVL.